Below, 27 T cell receptor beta chains from the same sample are listed, as sequenced in a study of shared clonotypes between healthy human individuals. CD8 cells regarded as naive lacked CD45RO, were positively chosen for CCR7, and omitted terminally differentiated effector memory CD45RA+ cells. Only in-frame clones appear in the TCRdb table, and some are missing; sequencing was by immunoSEQ multiplex PCR. The sample includes around 2.1 million clones, roughly 91% of them seen just once. Specimen: naive CD8+ T cells from PBMCs. These receptors came from a man aged 18 to 35 in good health. Some clones in this sample may be carry-over from other donors' samples.

This clone has just one count. The rearrangement links TRBV7-3 to TRBJ1-1, with 7 bases that match TRBD1. The J segment lost 1 base and the V segment lost 4 bases, leaving 3 bases of the junction unmatched. CDR1 is SGHTA and CDR2 is FQGTGA in the germline V gene. The CDR3 extends over 14 amino acids. The CDR3 sequence: CASSSGDRNTEAFF. The CDR3 DNA sequence: TGTGCCAGCAGCTCCGGGGACAGGAACACTGAAGCTTTCTTT.

This clone was detected only once. The chain combines TRBV2 with TRBJ2-5; D is perhaps TRBD1 or TRBD2 (5 bases each). V dropped 4 bases and J dropped 2 bases, with 17 bases sitting between them. Germline loops: CDR1 SNHLY, CDR2 FYNNEI. The CDR3 spans 16 residues. In nucleotides, the CDR3 is TGTGCCAGCAGTGGGATGGGACGGCCCCATCAAGAGACCCAGTACTTC. This sequence encodes CASSGMGRPHQETQYF.

The genes are TRBV5-6 and TRBJ2-7; D possibly uses TRBD1 or TRBD2 (5 bases each). Trimming removed 4 bases at V and 4 bases at J, with 15 bases between. The CDR3 covers 14 residues. Per germline, CDR1 SGHDT and CDR2 YYEEEE. CDR3 protein: CASSPRVGEYEQYF. The CDR3 DNA is TGTGCCAGCAGCCCCCGGGTGGGGGAGTACGAGCAGTACTTC.

As for this clone: Other DNA sequences in this specimen translate into the identical CDR3. The chain links TRBV27 to TRBJ2-5; D remains unclear. Germline V gives CDR1 MNHEY, CDR2 SMNVEV (reference sequence). CDR3 length equals 14 residues. V lost 0 bases and J lost 2, with 7 bases in between. Here the CDR3 DNA reads TGTGCCAGCAGTTTATCAGGCCAACAAGAGACCCAGTACTTC. Its protein product is CASSLSGQQETQYF.

Comment on this clone: This CDR3 is also generated by other DNA sequences in the sample. CDR3 region: CASSLSGDSNQPQHF. For the CDR3, the DNA is TGTGCCAGCAGCTTATCGGGTGATAGCAATCAGCCCCAGCATTTT. The V call is TRBV7-9, the J call TRBJ1-5; no firm D call. The V and J ends lost 2 bases and 0 bases respectively, with 8 bases between them. The germline V gene has CDR1 SEHNR and CDR2 FQNEAQ (reference sequence). The CDR3 length is 15 residues.

V and J are TRBV6-1 and TRBJ1-1; D gene uncertain. From germline, CDR1 is MNHNS and CDR2 SASEGT. V dropped 6 bases and J dropped 10 bases, with 12 bases sitting between them. This CDR3 has 11 residues. The CDR3 bases are TGTGCCAGCAGGGTCCTTGTGGGAGCTTTCTTT. It specifies CASRVLVGAFF.

J is TRBJ2-4 and V is TRBV7-9; unclear D gene. The CDR3 spans 16 residues. Trimming removed 1 base from V and 0 bases from J, with 10 bases in between. Germline CDR1 is SEHNR and CDR2 is FQNEAQ (reference sequence). The CDR3 bases are TGTGCCAGCAGCTTAGATGTCACTTTAGCCAAAAACATTCAGTACTTC. This codes for CASSLDVTLAKNIQYF.

J is TRBJ1-5 and V is TRBV2; D call uncertain. Germline lookup yields CDR1 SNHLY and CDR2 FYNNEI. V was trimmed by 6 bases and J by 0 bases, leaving 9 bases between them. The CDR3 spans 14 residues. CDR3 sequence reads: CASRSSYSNQPQHF. For the CDR3, the DNA is TGTGCCAGCAGGAGTTCTTATAGCAATCAGCCCCAGCATTTT.

The chain recombines TRBV5-1 with TRBJ1-1; TRBD1 agrees at 9 bases. Germline V CDR1 and CDR2: SGHRS, YFSETQ. The J segment lost 0 bases and the V segment lost 4 bases, leaving 4 bases of the junction unmatched. The CDR3 has 15 residues. The CDR3 DNA reads as TGCGCCAGCAGCGAGGGACAGGGAATGAACACTGAAGCTTTCTTT. This codes for CASSEGQGMNTEAFF.

This chain links TRBV7-9 with TRBJ2-7; D unresolved. V was cut by 5 bases and J by 3 bases, with 8 bases left in between. This CDR3 has 12 residues. Germline V gene data show CDR1 as SEHNR and CDR2 as FQNEAQ (reference sequence). CDR3 amino acids: CASSPWGYEQYF. The CDR3 bases are TGTGCCAGCAGCCCATGGGGCTACGAGCAGTACTTC.

This clone has a handful of counts. Here the CDR3 reads CASSSDRADYGYTF. The CDR3 DNA is TGCGCCAGCAGCTCCGACAGGGCGGACTATGGCTACACCTTC. The rearrangement links TRBV4-1 to TRBJ1-2; 7 nucleotides line up with TRBD1. CDR3 size: 14 residues. Germline V gene lookup returns CDR1 MGHRA and CDR2 YSYEKL. V gave up 5 bases and J gave up 3 bases; unmatched junction bases: 6.

The chain joins TRBV28 to TRBJ2-2, with TRBD2 identical over 7 bases. Germline CDR1 MDHEN, CDR2 SYDVKM. V gave up 6 bases and J gave up 6 bases; unmatched junction bases: 13. The CDR3 totals 16 residues. The CDR3 DNA is TGTGCCAGCAGGTCCCGTTCCGGGAGGCGGGCCGGGGAGCTGTTTTTT. Amino acid sequence: CASRSRSGRRAGELFF.

Points on this clone: The same CDR3 can be traced to other DNA sequences in this sample. Written as DNA, the CDR3 is TGTGCCAGTAGTATGGGATTAACTGAAGCTTTCTTT. Translation: CASSMGLTEAFF. The J gene is TRBJ1-1, the V gene TRBV19; D gene ambiguous. The germline V gene has CDR1 LNHDA and CDR2 SQIVND (reference sequence). V lost 3 bases and J lost 5, with 7 bases in between. The CDR3 is 12 residues long.

The V and J genes are TRBV18 and TRBJ2-5; D is ambiguous. The ends were cut back, 0 bases at V and 3 bases at J, with 2 bases in the middle. The length of the CDR3 is 12 residues. Germline loops: CDR1 KGHSH, CDR2 LQKENI. The CDR3 nucleotides are TGTGCCAGCTCACCACCTAAAGAGACCCAGTACTTC. Translated, it gives CASSPPKETQYF.

The chain is built from TRBV28 and TRBJ2-1; 8 bases line up with TRBD1. The CDR3 runs to 16 residues. The V and J ends lost 4 bases and 0 bases, in that order; junction bases with no gene match: 5. Germline CDR1 is MDHEN and CDR2 is SYDVKM. CDR3 nucleotide sequence: TGTGCCAGCAGTTCAAGGGACAGGAGCTCCTACAATGAGCAGTTCTTC. Translating gives CASSSRDRSSYNEQFF.

In the case of this clone: Other DNA sequences of this sample code for an identical CDR3. The chain carries TRBV7-9 and TRBJ2-7; D unresolved. CDR1 is SEHNR, CDR2 FQNEAQ, per germline (reference sequence). Trimming cost V 0 bases and J 3 bases, with 9 bases left between them. The CDR3 contains 14 residues. CDR3 protein: CASSLAGSLYEQYF. In DNA, the CDR3 is TGTGCCAGCAGCTTAGCTGGCAGCCTCTACGAGCAGTACTTC.

V and J are TRBV9 and TRBJ2-7; D remains ambiguous. This CDR3 comprises 15 residues. Germline V CDR1 and CDR2: SGDLS, YYNGEE. V was pared by 4 bases and J by 2 bases, with 16 bases between. The CDR3 DNA follows: TGTGCCAGCAGCCCTAGTACCGTCTGGACCTACGAGCAGTACTTC. Residues: CASSPSTVWTYEQYF.

The rearrangement uses TRBV11-2 and TRBJ2-5; D is possibly TRBD2 (5 bases). Trimming cost V 5 bases and J 5 bases, with 21 bases left between them. This CDR3 spans 16 amino acids. Per germline, CDR1 SGHAT and CDR2 FQNNGV. The CDR3 DNA sequence: TGTGCCAGCAGCCATTATAGCTATGCGGGCGGGGAGACCCAGTACTTC. It codes for CASSHYSYAGGETQYF.

The chain joins TRBV28 to TRBJ1-1, with D possibly matching TRBD1 (6 bases). This CDR3 is 15 amino acids long. Germline V gene sequence: CDR1 MDHEN, CDR2 SYDVKM. Trimming took off 1 base at V and 4 bases at J, with 13 bases between the two ends. The CDR3 DNA follows: TGTGCCAGCAGTTTATATCGGGGGGCGCCCACTGAAGCTTTCTTT. Its translation: CASSLYRGAPTEAFF.

The count of this clone is one. The J gene is TRBJ2-6, the V gene TRBV18; 9 bases line up with TRBD1. CDR1 KGHSH and CDR2 LQKENI come from the germline V gene. The ends lost 7 bases at V and 0 bases at J; junction bases unmatched: 19. The CDR3 extends over 21 amino acids. The CDR3 sequence: CASFGARETGGLDSGANVLTF. CDR3 in DNA: TGTGCCAGCTTTGGGGCGAGGGAGACAGGGGGACTTGACTCTGGGGCCAACGTCCTGACTTTC.

The V gene is TRBV27, the J gene TRBJ1-1, with TRBD1 identical over 8 bases. The trim removed 6 bases at V and 1 base at J, leaving 10 bases unmatched. Looked up from germline, CDR1 is MNHEY and CDR2 is SMNVEV (reference sequence). This CDR3 is built from 16 residues. The CDR3 nucleotides are TGTGCCAGCAGCAAAAACTGGGACAGGTCGAACACTGAAGCTTTCTTT. It yields the protein CASSKNWDRSNTEAFF.

V usage is TRBV4-3 and J usage is TRBJ2-5; the D gene is possibly TRBD2 (5 bases). This CDR3 region has 15 residues. The ends were cut back, 0 bases at V and 2 bases at J, with 10 bases in the middle. Germline CDR1 and CDR2: LGHNA and YSLEER. CDR3 sequence: CASSQDLDSQETQYF. In DNA, the CDR3 is TGCGCCAGCAGCCAAGATCTGGACTCACAAGAGACCCAGTACTTC.

V gene TRBV27 combines with J gene TRBJ2-7, with D perhaps TRBD2 (7 bases). Germline loops: CDR1 MNHEY, CDR2 SMNVEV (reference sequence). This CDR3 has 15 amino acids. Trimming took 9 bases from V and 2 from J, leaving 20 bases between them. In DNA, the CDR3 is TGTGCCAGAGAGGGGGGTCGGAGCGGGACCTACGAGCAGTACTTC. Its protein is CAREGGRSGTYEQYF.

The chain recombines TRBV7-8 with TRBJ1-4; no firm D call. Germline assignment: CDR1 SGHVS and CDR2 FQNEAQ. This CDR3 spans 12 amino acids. Trimming removed 1 base from V and 8 bases from J, with 5 bases in between. The CDR3 coding sequence is TGTGCCAGCAGCTTAGTCCGCGAAAAACTGTTTTTT. Its translation is CASSLVREKLFF.

J is TRBJ2-5 and V is TRBV7-9; 9 nucleotides align to TRBD2. The CDR3 loop spans 17 amino acids. Looked up from germline, CDR1 is SEHNR and CDR2 is FQNEAQ (reference sequence). V was clipped by 2 bases and J by 3 bases; unmatched bases: 10. The CDR3 reads CASSLPTSGPLEETQYF. DNA for the CDR3: TGTGCCAGCAGCTTACCGACTAGCGGACCCTTGGAAGAGACCCAGTACTTC.

This clone was seen once. The chain links TRBV28 to TRBJ2-1; D unresolved. This CDR3 has 16 residues. The V end lost 5 bases, the J end lost 5 bases, and 19 bases lay between the germline ends. Germline values: CDR1 MDHEN, CDR2 SYDVKM. The CDR3, as DNA: TGTGCCAGCAGTCCACGAGTGGGCCGCGGAAACAATGAGCAGTTCTTC. This encodes CASSPRVGRGNNEQFF.

In the case of this clone: Within the sample, other DNA sequences also encode this same CDR3. The J gene is TRBJ2-1, the V gene TRBV7-9; D not resolved. Trimming cost V 5 bases and J 9 bases, with 11 bases left between them. The CDR3 runs to 12 residues. Germline assignment: CDR1 SEHNR and CDR2 FQNEAQ (reference sequence). The CDR3 spells CASSLPLGEQFF. The CDR3 DNA reads TGTGCCAGCAGCCTTCCCTTAGGTGAGCAGTTCTTC.